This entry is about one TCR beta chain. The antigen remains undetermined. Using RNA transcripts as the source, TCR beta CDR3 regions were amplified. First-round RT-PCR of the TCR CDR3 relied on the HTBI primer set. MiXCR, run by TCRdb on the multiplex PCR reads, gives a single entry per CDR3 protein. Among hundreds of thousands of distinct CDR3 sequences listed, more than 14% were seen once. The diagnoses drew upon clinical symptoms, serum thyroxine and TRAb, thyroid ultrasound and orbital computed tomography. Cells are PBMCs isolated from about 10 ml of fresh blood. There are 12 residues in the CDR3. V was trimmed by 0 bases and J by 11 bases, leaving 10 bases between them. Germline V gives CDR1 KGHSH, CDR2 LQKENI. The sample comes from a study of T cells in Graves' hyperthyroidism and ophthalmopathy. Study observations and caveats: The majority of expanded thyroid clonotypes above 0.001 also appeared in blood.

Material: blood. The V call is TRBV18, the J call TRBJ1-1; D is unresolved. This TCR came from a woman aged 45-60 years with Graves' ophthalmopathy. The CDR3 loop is CASSPPGGGAFF. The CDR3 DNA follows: TGTGCCAGCTCACCACCGGGTGGCGGGGCTTTCTTT.